The TCR beta chain under discussion was sequenced for a study of shared clonotypes between healthy human individuals. Study at large: Each donor contributed plates that comprised three CD4 naive, three CD4 memory, two CD8 naive and one CD8 memory.

About this clone itself: The antigen is not known.

Study-wide results and limits: Naive subsets tended to show greater estimated richness than memory subsets.

TCRdb's table, derived via immunoSEQ multiplex PCR, lists solely in-frame clones and lacks some. The sample holds 1,500,000 or so clones, approximately 98.5% seen once. V dropped 6 bases and J dropped 4; count of bases not matched to a gene: 4. The germline V gene encodes CDR1 SNHLY and CDR2 FYNNEI. The CDR3 extends over 16 amino acids. Within Nashville, Tennessee resided all donors, each a Caucasian adult. The rearrangement links TRBV2 to TRBJ2-3; 16 bases fit TRBD2. This receptor was obtained from a man aged 30-40 years in good health. Sequences were obtained from naive CD4+ T cells sorted from blood. Subset reported: CD45RA+ positively selected. CDR3: CASSRGLAGGADTQYF. CDR3 nucleotides: TGTGCCAGCAGCCGGGGACTAGCGGGAGGGGCAGATACGCAGTATTTT.